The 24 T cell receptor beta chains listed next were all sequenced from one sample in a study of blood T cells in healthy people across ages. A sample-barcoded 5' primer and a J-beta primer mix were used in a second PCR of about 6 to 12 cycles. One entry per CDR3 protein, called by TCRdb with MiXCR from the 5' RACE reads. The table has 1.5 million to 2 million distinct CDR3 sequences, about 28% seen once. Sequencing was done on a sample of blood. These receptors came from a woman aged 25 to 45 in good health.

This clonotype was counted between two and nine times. The CDR3, as DNA: TGTGCCAGCTCACCAGGGGAAGAAAATGAAAAACTGTTTTTT. It encodes CASSPGEENEKLFF. The gene calls are TRBV18 and TRBJ1-4; unclear D gene. The ends were cut back, 2 bases at V and 5 bases at J, with 9 bases in the middle. Germline lookup yields CDR1 KGHSH and CDR2 LQKENI. The CDR3 consists of 14 residues. Variable domain in full (rest from reference TRBV18 and TRBJ1-4): NAGVMQNPRHLVRRRGQEARLRCSPMKGHSHVYWYRQLPEEGLKFMVYLQKENIIDESGMPKERFSAEFPKEGPSILRIQQVVRGDSAAYFCASSPGEENEKLFFGSGTQLSVL.

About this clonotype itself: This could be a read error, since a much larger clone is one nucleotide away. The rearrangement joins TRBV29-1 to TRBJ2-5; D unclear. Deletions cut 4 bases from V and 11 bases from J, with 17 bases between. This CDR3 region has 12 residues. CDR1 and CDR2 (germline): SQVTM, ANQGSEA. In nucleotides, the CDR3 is TGCAGCGTTGCGGTGGGTAATAATGAGCAGTACTTC. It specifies CSVAVGNNEQYF.

CDR3 residues: CASSFLGFTIYF. CDR3 DNA: TGTGCCAGCAGCTTCTTGGGATTCACCATATATTTT. The chain links TRBV11-2 to TRBJ1-3; D uncertain. The CDR3 sequence is 12 residues long. Between the trimmed V and J ends, which lost 3 bases and 9 bases, there was a span of 9 bases. CDR1 and CDR2 from the germline V gene are SGHAT and FQNNGV.

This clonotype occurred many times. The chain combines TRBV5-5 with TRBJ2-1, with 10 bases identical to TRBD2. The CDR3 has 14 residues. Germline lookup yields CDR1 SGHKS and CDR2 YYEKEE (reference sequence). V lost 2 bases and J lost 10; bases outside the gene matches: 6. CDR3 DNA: TGTGCCAGCAGCTTCGCTAGCGGGGGAGACGAGCAGTTCTTC. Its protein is CASSFASGGDEQFF. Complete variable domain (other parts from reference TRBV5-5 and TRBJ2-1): DAGVTQSPTHLIKTRGQQVTLRCSPISGHKSVSWYQQVLGQGPQFIFQYYEKEERGRGNFPDRFSARQFPNYSSELNVNALLLGDSALYLCASSFASGGDEQFFGPGTRLTVL.

This CDR3 is CASREGTSGRNEQFF. CDR3 nucleotides: TGCGCCAGCAGAGAAGGGACTAGCGGGAGGAATGAGCAGTTCTTC. This chain links TRBV10-2 with TRBJ2-1, with 15 bases that match TRBD2. CDR1 is WSHSY and CDR2 is SAAADI in the germline V gene. The CDR3 loop spans 15 amino acids. The V gene end was trimmed by 6 bases and the J gene end by 7 bases; junction bases not matched to a gene: 4.

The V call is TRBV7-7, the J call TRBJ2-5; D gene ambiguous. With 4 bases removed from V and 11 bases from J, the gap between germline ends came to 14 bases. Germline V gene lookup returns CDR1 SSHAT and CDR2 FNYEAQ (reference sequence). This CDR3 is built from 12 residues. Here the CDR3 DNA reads TGTGCCAGCAGCTCGACCCGGAAGGAGCAGTACTTC. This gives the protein CASSSTRKEQYF.

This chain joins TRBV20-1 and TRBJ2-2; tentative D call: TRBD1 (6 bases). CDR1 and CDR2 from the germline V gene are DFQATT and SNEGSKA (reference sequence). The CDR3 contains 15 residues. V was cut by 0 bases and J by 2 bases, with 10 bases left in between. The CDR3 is CSARDYGGNTGELFF. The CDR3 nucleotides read TGCAGTGCTAGAGATTATGGGGGCAACACCGGGGAGCTGTTTTTT.

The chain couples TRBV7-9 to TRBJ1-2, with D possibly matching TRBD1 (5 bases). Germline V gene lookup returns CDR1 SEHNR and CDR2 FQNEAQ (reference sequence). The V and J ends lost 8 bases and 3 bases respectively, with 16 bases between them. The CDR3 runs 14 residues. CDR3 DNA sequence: TGTGCCAGCGATCCCACCGGGGCGGACTATGGCTACACCTTC. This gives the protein CASDPTGADYGYTF.

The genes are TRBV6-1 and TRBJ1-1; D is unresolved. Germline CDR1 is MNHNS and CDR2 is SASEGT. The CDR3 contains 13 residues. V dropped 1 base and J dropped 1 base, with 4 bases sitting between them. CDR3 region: CASSEGENTEAFF. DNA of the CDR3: TGTGCCAGCAGTGAAGGGGAGAACACTGAAGCTTTCTTT.

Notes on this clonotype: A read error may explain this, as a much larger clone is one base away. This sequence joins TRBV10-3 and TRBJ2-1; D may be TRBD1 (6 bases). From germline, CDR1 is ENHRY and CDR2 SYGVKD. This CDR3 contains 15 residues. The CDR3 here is CAISEFGQTYDEQFF. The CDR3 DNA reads TGTGCCATCAGTGAGTTTGGACAGACCTACGATGAGCAGTTCTTC.

The CDR3 is CASSPLGAVGGEAFF. The CDR3 DNA reads as TGTGCCAGCAGCCCGTTGGGGGCGGTCGGAGGGGAAGCTTTCTTT. This chain joins TRBV5-5 and TRBJ1-1, with D perhaps matching TRBD1 (6 bases). This CDR3 has 15 residues. The germline CDR1 and CDR2 sequences are SGHKS and YYEKEE (reference sequence). Trimming pared 4 bases from V and 8 bases from J, leaving 21 bases between.

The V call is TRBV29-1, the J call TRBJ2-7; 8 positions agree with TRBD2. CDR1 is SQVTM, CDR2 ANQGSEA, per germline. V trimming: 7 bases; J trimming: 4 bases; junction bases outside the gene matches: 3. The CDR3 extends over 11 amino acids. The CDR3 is CSAGRVYEQYF. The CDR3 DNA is TGCAGCGCCGGGAGGGTGTACGAGCAGTACTTC.

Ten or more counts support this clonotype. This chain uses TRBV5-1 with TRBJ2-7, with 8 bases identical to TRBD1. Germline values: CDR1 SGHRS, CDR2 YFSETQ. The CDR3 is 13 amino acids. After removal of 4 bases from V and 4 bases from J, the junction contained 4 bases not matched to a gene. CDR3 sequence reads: CASSETGDYEQYF. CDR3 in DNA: TGCGCCAGCAGCGAGACAGGGGATTACGAGCAGTACTTC.

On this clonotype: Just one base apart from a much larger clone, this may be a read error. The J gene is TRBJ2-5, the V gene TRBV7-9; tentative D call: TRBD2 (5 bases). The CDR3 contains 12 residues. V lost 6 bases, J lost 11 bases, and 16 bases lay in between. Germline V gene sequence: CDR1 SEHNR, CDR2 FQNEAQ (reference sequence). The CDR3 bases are TGTGCCAGCAGGGGAGTGGGTTCCGGGCAGTACTTC. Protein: CASRGVGSGQYF.

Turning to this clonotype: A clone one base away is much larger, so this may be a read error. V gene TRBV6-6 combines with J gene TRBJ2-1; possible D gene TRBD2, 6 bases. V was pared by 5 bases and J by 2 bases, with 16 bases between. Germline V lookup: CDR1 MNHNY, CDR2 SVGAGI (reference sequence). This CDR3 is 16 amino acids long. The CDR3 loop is CASSALRESPYNEQFF. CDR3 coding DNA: TGTGCCAGCAGTGCCCTCCGGGAGAGCCCCTACAATGAGCAGTTCTTC.

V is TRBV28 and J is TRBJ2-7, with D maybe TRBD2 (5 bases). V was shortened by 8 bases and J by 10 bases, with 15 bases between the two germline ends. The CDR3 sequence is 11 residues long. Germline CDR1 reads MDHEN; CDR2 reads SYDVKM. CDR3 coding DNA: TGTGCCAGCCGTACAGAGGGCCCTCAGTACTTC. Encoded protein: CASRTEGPQYF.

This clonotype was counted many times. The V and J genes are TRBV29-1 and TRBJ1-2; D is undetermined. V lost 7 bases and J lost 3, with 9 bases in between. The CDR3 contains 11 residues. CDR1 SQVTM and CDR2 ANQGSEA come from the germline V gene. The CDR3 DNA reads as TGCAGCGCCCCCGTCTACTATGGCTACACCTTC. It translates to CSAPVYYGYTF.

The CDR3: CASSESPGDGYTF. CDR3 DNA sequence: TGTGCCAGCAGTGAATCCCCAGGGGATGGCTACACCTTC. V is TRBV6-1 and J is TRBJ1-2; maybe TRBD1 (6 bases). With 2 bases removed from V and 6 bases from J, the gap between germline ends came to 10 bases. The CDR3 length is 13 residues. Germline loops: CDR1 MNHNS, CDR2 SASEGT.

This CDR3 reads CASSPDRDRLNEKLFF. Here the CDR3 DNA reads TGTGCCAGCAGCCCCGACCGGGACAGACTGAATGAAAAACTGTTTTTT. V is TRBV7-2 and J is TRBJ1-4, with 7 nucleotides matching TRBD1. The CDR3 loop spans 16 amino acids. The germline V gene has CDR1 SGHTA and CDR2 FQGNSA. Losses at the gene ends were 5 bases for V and 5 bases for J; bases not matched to a gene: 11.

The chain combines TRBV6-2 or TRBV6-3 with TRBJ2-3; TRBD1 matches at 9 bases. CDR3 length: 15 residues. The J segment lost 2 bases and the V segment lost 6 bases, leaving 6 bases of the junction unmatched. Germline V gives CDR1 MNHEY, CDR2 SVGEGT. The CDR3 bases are TGTGCCAGCAGACTGGGACAGGGATCCACAGATACGCAGTATTTT. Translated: CASRLGQGSTDTQYF.

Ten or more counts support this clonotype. The chain's CDR3 is CASSYTTGMNYGYTF. The CDR3 DNA follows: TGTGCCAGCAGTTACACGACAGGGATGAACTATGGCTACACCTTC. V and J are TRBV6-2 or TRBV6-3 and TRBJ1-2; 7 bases match TRBD1. The germline V gene encodes CDR1 MNHEY and CDR2 SVGEGT. The J segment lost 2 bases and the V segment lost 2 bases, leaving 5 bases of the junction unmatched. The CDR3 consists of 15 residues.

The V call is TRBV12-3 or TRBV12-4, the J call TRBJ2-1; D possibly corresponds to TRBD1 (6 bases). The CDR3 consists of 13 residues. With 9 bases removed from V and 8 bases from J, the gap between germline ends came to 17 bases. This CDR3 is CASATGPAHEQFF. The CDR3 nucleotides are TGTGCCAGTGCGACAGGACCGGCCCATGAGCAGTTCTTC.

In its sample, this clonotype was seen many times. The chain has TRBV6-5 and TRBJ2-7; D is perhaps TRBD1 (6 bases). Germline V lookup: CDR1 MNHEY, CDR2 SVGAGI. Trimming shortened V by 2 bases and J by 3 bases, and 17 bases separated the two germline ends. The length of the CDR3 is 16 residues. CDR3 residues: CASSYRTQYRDYEQYF. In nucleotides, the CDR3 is TGTGCCAGCAGTTACAGGACCCAATACAGGGACTACGAGCAGTACTTC.

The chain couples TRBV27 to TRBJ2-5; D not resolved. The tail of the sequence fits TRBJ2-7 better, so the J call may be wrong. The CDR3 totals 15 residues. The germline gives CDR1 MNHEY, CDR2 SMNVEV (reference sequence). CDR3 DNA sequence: TGTGCCAGCAGTTTCTCCGCGATTCCGACCTACGAGCAGTACTTC. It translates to CASSFSAIPTYEQYF.